Detailed here is one T cell receptor (beta chain). The data derive from a study of blood T cell repertoires in COVID-19. The overall study: Whether acute or convalescent, the COVID-19 samples came from the United States, Italy and Spain. In each case, the material was cDNA or gDNA derived from T cells, B-cell-depleted T cells, or PBMCs.

The assay was immunoSEQ multiplex PCR, and TCRdb's table has in-frame clones only and misses some. The table has 40,000 to 60,000 clones, around 87% seen once. CDR1 and CDR2 from the germline V gene are MNHEY and SVGAGI. The CDR3 loop spans 15 amino acids. Trimming left V 8 bases short and J 2 bases short, with 16 bases between. The sequence was collected from a woman aged 80 or older with COVID-19, enrolled during active disease. Source material: peripheral blood. The chain recombines TRBV6-5 with TRBJ1-5; D is ambiguous. CDR3 DNA: TGTGCCAGCTCTAGTAGAGGCGAGGGCAATCAGCCCCAGCATTTT. It is translated as CASSSRGEGNQPQHF.